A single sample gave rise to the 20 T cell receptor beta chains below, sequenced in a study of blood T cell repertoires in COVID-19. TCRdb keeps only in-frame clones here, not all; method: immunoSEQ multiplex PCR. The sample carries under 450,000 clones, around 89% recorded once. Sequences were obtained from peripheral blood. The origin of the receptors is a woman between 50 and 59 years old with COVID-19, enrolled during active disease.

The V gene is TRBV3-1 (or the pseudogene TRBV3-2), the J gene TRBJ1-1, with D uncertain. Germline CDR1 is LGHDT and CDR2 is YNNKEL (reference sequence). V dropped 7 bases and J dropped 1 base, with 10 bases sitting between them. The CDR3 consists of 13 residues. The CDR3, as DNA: TGTGCCAGCACCTTGACACCGAACACTGAAGCTTTCTTT. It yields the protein CASTLTPNTEAFF.

This CDR3 is CAWRGQPNTEAFF. CDR3 nucleotides: TGTGCCTGGAGGGGACAACCGAACACTGAAGCTTTCTTT. This chain uses TRBV30 with TRBJ1-1, with a possible D match to TRBD1 (6 bases). The CDR3 has 13 amino acids. V dropped 3 bases and J dropped 1 base, with 9 bases sitting between them. The V gene's germline CDR1 is GTSNPN and CDR2 SVGIG (reference sequence).

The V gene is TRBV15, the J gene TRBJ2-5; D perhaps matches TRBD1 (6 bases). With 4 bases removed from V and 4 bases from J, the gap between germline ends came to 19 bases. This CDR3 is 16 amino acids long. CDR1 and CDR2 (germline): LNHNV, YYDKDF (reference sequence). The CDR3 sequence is CATSITGRRTGETQYF. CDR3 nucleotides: TGTGCCACCAGCATAACAGGGAGAAGGACGGGAGAGACCCAGTACTTC. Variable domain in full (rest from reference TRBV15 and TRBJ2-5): DAMVIQNPRYQVTQFGKPVTLSCSQTLNHNVMYWYQQKSSQAPKLLFHYYDKDFNNEADTPDNFQSRRPNTSFCFLDIRSPGLGDTAMYLCATSITGRRTGETQYFGPGTRLLVL.

The CDR3: CASSLAGSGHTGELFF. The CDR3 DNA reads TGTGCCAGCAGCTTAGCTGGGTCGGGTCACACCGGGGAGCTGTTTTTT. The gene calls are TRBV7-2 and TRBJ2-2; no clear D gene. Germline CDR1 SGHTA, CDR2 FQGNSA. This CDR3 has 16 residues. With 0 bases removed from V and 3 bases from J, the gap between germline ends came to 11 bases.

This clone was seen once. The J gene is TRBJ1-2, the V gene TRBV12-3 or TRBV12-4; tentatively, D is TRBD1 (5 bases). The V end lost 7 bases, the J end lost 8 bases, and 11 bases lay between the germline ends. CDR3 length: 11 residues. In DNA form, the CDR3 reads TGTGCCAGCATGGGGGGTTGGGGCTACACCTTC. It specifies CASMGGWGYTF.

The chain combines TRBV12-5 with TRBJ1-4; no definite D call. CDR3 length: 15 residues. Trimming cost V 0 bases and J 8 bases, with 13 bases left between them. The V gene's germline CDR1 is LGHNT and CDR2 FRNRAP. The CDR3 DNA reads TGTGCTAGTGGTTTGGTATTTGAGGCCGGCGAAAAACTGTTTTTT. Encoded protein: CASGLVFEAGEKLFF.

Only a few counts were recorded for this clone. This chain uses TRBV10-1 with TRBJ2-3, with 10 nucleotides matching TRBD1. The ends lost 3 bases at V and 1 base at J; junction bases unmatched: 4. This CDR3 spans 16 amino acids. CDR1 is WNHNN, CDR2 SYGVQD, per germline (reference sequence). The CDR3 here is CASSDFGTGGTDTQYF. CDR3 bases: TGCGCCAGCAGTGATTTCGGGACAGGGGGCACAGATACGCAGTATTTT.

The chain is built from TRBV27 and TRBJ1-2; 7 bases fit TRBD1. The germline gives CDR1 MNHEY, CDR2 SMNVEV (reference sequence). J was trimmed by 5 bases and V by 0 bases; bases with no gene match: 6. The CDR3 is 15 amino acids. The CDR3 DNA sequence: TGTGCCAGCAGTTTATCAGGGGGCGCGGGGTATGGCTACACCTTC. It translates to CASSLSGGAGYGYTF.

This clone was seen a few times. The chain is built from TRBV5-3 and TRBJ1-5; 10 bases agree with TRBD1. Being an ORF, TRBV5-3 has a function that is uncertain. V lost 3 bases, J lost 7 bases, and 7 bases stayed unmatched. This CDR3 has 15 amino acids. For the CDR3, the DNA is TGTGCCAGAAGCTATAAGACAGGGGGCTACCAGCCCCAGCATTTT. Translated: CARSYKTGGYQPQHF.

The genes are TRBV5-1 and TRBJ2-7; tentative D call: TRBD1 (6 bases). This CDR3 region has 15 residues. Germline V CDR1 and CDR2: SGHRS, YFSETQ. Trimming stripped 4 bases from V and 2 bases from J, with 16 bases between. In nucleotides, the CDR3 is TGCGCCAGCAGCCGGGGACAAGGTCCCACCTACGAGCAGTACTTC. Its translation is CASSRGQGPTYEQYF.

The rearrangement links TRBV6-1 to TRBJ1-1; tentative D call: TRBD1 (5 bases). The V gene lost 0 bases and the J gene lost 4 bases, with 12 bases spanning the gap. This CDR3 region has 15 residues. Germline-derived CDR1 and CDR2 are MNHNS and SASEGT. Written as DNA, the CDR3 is TGTGCCAGCAGTGAAGCGGTCCTGGGGCTCACTGAAGCTTTCTTT. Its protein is CASSEAVLGLTEAFF.

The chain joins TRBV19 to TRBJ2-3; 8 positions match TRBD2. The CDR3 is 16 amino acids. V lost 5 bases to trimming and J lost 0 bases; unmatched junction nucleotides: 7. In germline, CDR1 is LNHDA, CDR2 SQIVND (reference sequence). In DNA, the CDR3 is TGTGCCAGTAGTTCCCGCGGGGGGACTAGCACAGATACGCAGTATTTT. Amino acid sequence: CASSSRGGTSTDTQYF.

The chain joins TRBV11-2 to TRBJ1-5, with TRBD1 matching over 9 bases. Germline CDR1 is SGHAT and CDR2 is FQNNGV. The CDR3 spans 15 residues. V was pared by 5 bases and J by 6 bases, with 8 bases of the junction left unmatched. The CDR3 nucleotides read TGTGCCAGCAGCCAGGAGGGACAGGGAGCTCAGCCCCAGCATTTT. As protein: CASSQEGQGAQPQHF.

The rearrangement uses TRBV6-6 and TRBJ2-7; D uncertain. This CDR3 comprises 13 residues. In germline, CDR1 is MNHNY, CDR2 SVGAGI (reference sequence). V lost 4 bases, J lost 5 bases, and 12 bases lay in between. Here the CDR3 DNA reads TGTGCCAGCAGTTTAATGAGTCAACACGAGCAGTACTTC. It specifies CASSLMSQHEQYF.

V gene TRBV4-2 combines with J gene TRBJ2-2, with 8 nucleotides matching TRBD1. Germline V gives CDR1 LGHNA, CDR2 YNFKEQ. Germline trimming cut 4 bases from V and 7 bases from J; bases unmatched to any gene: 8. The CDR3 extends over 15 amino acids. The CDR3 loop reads CASSPRTGLNGELFF. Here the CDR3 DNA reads TGTGCCAGCAGCCCCCGGACAGGGTTGAACGGGGAGCTGTTTTTT.

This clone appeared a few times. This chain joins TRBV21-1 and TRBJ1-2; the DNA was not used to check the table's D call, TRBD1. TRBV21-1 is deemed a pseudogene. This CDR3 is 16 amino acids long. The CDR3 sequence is CASSKPRTIRDYGYTF. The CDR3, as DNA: TGTGCCAGCAGCAAACCCCGGACAATCCGTGACTATGGCTACACCTTC.

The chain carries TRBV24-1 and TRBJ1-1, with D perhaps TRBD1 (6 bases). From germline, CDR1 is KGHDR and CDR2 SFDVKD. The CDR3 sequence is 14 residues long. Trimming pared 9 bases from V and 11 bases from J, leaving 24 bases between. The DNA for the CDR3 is TGTGCCACCGAGGACAGTAGGGTGCGTGGCACGGCTTTCTTT. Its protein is CATEDSRVRGTAFF.

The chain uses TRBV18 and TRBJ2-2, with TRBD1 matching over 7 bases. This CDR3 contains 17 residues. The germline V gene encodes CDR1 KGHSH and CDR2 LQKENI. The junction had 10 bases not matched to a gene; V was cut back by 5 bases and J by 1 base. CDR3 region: CASSSYRTGVNTGELFF. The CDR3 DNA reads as TGTGCCAGCTCATCCTACCGCACAGGGGTGAACACCGGGGAGCTGTTTTTT.

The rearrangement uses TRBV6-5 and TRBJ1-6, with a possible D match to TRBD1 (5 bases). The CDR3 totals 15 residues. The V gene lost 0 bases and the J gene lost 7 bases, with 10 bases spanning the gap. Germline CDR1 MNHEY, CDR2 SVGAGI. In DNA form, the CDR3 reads TGTGCCAGCAGTTACTCTCAGGGTCCCAATTCACCCCTCCACTTT. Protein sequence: CASSYSQGPNSPLHF.

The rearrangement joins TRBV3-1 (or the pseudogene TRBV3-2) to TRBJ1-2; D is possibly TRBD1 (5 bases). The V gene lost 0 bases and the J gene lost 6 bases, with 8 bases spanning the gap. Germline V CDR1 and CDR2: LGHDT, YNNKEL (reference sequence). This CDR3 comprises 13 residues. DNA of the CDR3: TGTGCCAGCAGCCAAGACAGCAGGGATGGCTACACCTTC. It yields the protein CASSQDSRDGYTF.